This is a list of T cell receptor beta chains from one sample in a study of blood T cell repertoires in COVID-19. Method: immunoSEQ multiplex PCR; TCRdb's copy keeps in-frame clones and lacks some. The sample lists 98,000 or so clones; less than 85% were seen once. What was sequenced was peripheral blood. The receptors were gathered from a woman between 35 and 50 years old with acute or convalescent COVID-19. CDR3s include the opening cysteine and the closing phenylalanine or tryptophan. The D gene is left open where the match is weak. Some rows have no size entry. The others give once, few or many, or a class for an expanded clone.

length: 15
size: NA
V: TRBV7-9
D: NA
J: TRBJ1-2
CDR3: CASSLALDTNYGYTF
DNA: TGTGCCAGCAGCTTAGCGCTCGACACTAACTATGGCTACACCTTC

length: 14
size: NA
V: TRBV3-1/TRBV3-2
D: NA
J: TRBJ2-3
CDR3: CASRARGKADTQYF
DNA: TGTGCCAGCAGGGCACGGGGGAAGGCAGATACGCAGTATTTT

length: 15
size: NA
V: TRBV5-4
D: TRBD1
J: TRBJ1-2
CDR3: CASSPRTGAHYGYTF
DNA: TGTGCCAGCAGCCCCAGGACAGGGGCCCACTATGGCTACACCTTC

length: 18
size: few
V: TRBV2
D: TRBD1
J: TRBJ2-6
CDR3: CASTLLGQGASGANVLTF
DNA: TGTGCCAGCACCCTATTGGGACAGGGGGCCTCCGGGGCCAACGTCCTGACTTTC

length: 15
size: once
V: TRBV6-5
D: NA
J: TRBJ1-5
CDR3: CASRYMTDSNQPQHF
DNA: TGTGCCAGCAGATACATGACAGATAGCAATCAGCCCCAGCATTTT

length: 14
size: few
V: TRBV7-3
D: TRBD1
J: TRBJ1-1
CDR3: CASSSDRGSTEAFF
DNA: TGTGCCAGCAGCTCGGACAGGGGGTCGACTGAAGCTTTCTTT

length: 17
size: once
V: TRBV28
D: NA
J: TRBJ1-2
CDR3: CASSLLTGPRENYGYTF
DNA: TGTGCCAGCAGTTTATTAACAGGGCCAAGGGAAAACTATGGCTACACCTTC

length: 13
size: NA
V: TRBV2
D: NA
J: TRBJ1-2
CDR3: CASRVTANYGYTF
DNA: TGTGCCAGCAGAGTGACAGCCAACTATGGCTACACCTTC

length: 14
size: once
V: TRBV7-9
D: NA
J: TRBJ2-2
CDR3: CASSLDSLTGELFF
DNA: TGTGCCAGCAGCTTAGACAGTCTAACCGGGGAGCTGTTTTTT

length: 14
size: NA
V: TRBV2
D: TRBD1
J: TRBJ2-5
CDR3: CASSGAGQGETQYF
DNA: TGTGCCAGCAGTGGGGCGGGACAGGGGGAGACCCAGTACTTC

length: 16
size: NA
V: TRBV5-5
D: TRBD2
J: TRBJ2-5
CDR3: CASRKTSGGAGETQYF
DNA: TGTGCCAGCAGAAAGACTAGCGGGGGGGCAGGAGAGACCCAGTACTTC

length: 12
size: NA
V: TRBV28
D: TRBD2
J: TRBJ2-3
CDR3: CASSQTSGGPHF
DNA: TGTGCCAGCAGTCAGACTAGCGGGGGGCCCCATTTT

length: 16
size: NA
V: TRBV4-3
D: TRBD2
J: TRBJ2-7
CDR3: CASSQSYRGDTYEQYF
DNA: TGCGCCAGCAGCCAATCTTACCGGGGGGATACCTACGAGCAGTACTTC

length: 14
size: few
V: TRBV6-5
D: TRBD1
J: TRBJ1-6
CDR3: CASRSGGGNSPLHF
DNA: TGTGCCAGCAGGTCAGGGGGAGGTAATTCACCCCTCCACTTT

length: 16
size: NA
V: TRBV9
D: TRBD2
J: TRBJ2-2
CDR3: CASSVIGRATTGELFF
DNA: TGTGCCAGCAGCGTTATCGGGAGGGCGACTACCGGGGAGCTGTTTTTT

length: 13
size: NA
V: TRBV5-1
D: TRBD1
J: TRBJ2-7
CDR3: CASSYGTGREQYF
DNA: TGCGCCAGCAGCTATGGGACAGGGCGTGAGCAGTACTTC

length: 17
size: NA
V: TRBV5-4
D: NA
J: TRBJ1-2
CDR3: CASSLGGRGLLNYGYTF
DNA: TGTGCCAGCAGCTTGGGTGGTAGGGGACTCCTAAACTATGGCTACACCTTC

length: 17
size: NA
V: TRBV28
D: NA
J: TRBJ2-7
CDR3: CASSLLSGTSASYEQYF
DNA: TGTGCCAGCAGTTTGTTATCCGGGACATCTGCCTCCTACGAGCAGTACTTC

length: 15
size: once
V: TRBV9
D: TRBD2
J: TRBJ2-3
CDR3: CASSVGGGAADTQYF
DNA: TGTGCCAGCAGCGTAGGCGGGGGGGCAGCAGATACGCAGTATTTT

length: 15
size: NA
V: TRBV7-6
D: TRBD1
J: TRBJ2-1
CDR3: CASSQGQGTYNEQFF
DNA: TGTGCCAGCAGCCAGGGACAGGGGACCTACAATGAGCAGTTCTTC

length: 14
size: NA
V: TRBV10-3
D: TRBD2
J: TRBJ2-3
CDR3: CAIRNSGTSDTQYF
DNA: TGTGCCATCAGAAACTCCGGGACTAGCGATACGCAGTATTTT

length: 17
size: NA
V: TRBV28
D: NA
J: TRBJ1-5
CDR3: CASSPPGYRASNQPQHF
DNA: TGTGCCAGCAGCCCCCCCGGGTACAGGGCTAGCAATCAGCCCCAGCATTTT

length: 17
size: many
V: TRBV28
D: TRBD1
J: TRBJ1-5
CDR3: CASRFTGTGGLRQPQHF
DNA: TGTGCCAGCAGGTTCACCGGGACAGGGGGCTTGAGGCAGCCCCAGCATTTT

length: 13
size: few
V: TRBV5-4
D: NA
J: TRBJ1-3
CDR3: CASSGGIENTIYF
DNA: TGTGCCAGCAGCGGCGGGATAGAGAACACCATATATTTT

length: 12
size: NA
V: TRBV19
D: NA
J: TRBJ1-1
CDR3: CASSMTRREAFF
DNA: TGTGCCAGTAGTATGACGAGGAGGGAAGCTTTCTTT

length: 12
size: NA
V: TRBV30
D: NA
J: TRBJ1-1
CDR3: CACERGTTEAFF
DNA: TGTGCCTGCGAGAGGGGGACCACTGAAGCTTTCTTT

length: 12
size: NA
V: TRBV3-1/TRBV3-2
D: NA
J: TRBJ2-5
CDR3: CASSQAVETQYF
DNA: TGTGCCAGCAGCCAAGCCGTTGAGACCCAGTACTTC

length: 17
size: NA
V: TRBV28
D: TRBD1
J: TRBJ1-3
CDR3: CASSLLNRGLVGNTIYF
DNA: TGTGCCAGCAGTTTGTTAAACAGGGGGCTGGTAGGAAACACCATATATTTT

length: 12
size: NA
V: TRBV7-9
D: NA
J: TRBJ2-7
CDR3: CASSPLDYEQYF
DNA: TGTGCCAGCAGCCCACTAGACTACGAGCAGTACTTC

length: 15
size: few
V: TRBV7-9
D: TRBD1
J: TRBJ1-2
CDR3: CASSLETGGIDGYTF
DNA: TGTGCCAGCAGCTTAGAGACAGGGGGCATCGACGGCTACACCTTC

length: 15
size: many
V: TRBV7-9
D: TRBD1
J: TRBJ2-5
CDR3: CASSFGTGNQETQYF
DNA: TGTGCCAGCAGCTTCGGGACAGGGAATCAAGAGACCCAGTACTTC

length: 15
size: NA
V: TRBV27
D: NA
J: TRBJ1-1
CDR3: CASSLMGGMITEAFF
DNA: TGTGCCAGCAGTTTAATGGGGGGTATGATAACTGAAGCTTTCTTT

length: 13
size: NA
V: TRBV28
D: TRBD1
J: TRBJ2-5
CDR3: CASKGQGHETQYF
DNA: TGTGCCAGTAAGGGACAGGGACACGAGACCCAGTACTTC

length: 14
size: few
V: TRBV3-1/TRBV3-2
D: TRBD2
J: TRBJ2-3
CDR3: CASSQSGGTDTQYF
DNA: TGTGCCAGCAGCCAGAGCGGGGGCACAGATACGCAGTATTTT

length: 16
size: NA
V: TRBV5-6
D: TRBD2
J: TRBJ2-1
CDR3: CASSLILAAGNNEQFF
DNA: TGTGCCAGCAGCCTCATACTAGCGGCGGGTAACAATGAGCAGTTCTTC

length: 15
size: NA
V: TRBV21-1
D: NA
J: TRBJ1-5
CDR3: CASSKALRVHQPQHF
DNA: TGTGCCAGCAGCAAAGCGCTGAGGGTCCATCAGCCCCAGCATTTT

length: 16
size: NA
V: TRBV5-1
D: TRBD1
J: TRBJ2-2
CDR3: CASSLVGTGYTGELFF
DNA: TGCGCCAGCAGCTTGGTAGGGACAGGGTACACCGGGGAGCTGTTTTTT

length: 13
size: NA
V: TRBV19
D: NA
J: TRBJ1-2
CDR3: CASKQDQNYGYTF
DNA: TGTGCCAGTAAACAGGACCAGAACTATGGCTACACCTTC

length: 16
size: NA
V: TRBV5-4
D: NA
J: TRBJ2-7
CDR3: CASSSQVAGPGYEQYF
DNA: TGTGCCAGCAGCTCCCAAGTGGCAGGTCCTGGGTACGAGCAGTACTTC

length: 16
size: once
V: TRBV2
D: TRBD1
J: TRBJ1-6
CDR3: CASSGLTGGVNSPLHF
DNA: TGTGCCAGCAGTGGATTAACAGGGGGCGTAAATTCACCCCTCCACTTT

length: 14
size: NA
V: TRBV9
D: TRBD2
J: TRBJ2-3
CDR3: CASSPHRGEDTQYF
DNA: TGTGCCAGCAGCCCCCACCGGGGGGAAGATACGCAGTATTTT

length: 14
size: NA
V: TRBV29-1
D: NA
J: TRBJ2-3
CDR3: CSVGGRPSTDTQYF
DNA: TGCAGCGTTGGAGGCAGACCTAGCACAGATACGCAGTATTTT

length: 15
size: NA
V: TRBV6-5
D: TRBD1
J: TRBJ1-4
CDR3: CASTEDRAGREKLFF
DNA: TGTGCCAGCACCGAGGACAGGGCGGGTCGTGAAAAACTGTTTTTT

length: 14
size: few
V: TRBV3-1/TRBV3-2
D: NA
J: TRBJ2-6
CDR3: CASSQVAGANVLTF
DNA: TGTGCCAGCAGCCAAGTCGCTGGGGCCAACGTCCTGACTTTC

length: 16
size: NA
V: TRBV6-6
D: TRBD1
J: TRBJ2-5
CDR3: CASSQGVGQERETQYF
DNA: TGTGCCAGCAGCCAAGGGGTAGGACAGGAGAGAGAGACCCAGTACTTC

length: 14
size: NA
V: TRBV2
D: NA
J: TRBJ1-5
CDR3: CASRGDYSNQPQHF
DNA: TGTGCCAGCAGGGGCGATTATAGCAATCAGCCCCAGCATTTT

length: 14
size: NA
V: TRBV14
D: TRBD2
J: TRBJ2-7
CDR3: CASSQSLAGYEQYF
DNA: TGTGCCAGCAGCCAATCACTAGCGGGCTACGAGCAGTACTTC

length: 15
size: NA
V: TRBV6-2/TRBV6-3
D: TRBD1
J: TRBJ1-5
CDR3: CASSTGQGLIQPQHF
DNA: TGTGCCAGCAGTACCGGACAGGGACTGATTCAGCCCCAGCATTTT

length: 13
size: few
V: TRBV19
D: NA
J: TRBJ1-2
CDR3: CASSISVFGGYTF
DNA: TGTGCCAGTAGTATATCTGTCTTCGGTGGCTACACCTTC

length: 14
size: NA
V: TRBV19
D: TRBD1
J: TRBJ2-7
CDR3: CASSIGQGAREQYF
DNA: TGTGCCAGTAGTATTGGACAGGGAGCCCGCGAGCAGTACTTC

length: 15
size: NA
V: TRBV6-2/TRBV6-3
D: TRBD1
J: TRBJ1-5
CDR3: CASSQTGEVNQPQHF
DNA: TGTGCCAGCAGTCAGACAGGGGAAGTCAATCAGCCCCAGCATTTT

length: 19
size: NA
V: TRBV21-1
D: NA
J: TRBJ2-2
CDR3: CASSRGTGTKKENTGELFF
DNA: TGTGCCAGCAGCAGAGGGACAGGGACGAAAAAAGAGAACACCGGGGAGCTGTTTTTT

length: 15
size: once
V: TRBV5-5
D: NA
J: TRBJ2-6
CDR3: CASSLGPSGANVLTF
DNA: TGTGCCAGCAGCTTGGGGCCATCTGGGGCCAACGTCCTGACTTTC

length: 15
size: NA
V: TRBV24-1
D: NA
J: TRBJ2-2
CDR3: CATSDLRGNTGELFF
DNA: TGTGCCACCAGTGACCTACGGGGGAACACCGGGGAGCTGTTTTTT

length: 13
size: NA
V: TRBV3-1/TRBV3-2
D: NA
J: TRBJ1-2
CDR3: CASSRGTQDGYTF
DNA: TGTGCCAGCAGCCGGGGGACTCAGGACGGCTACACCTTC

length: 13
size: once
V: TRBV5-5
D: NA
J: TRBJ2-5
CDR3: CASSLAPEETQYF
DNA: TGTGCCAGCAGCTTGGCTCCAGAAGAGACCCAGTACTTC

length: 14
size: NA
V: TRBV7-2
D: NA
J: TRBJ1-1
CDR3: CASSPAPWGREAFF
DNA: TGTGCCAGCAGCCCCGCCCCTTGGGGCAGGGAAGCTTTCTTT